This T cell receptor beta chain was sequenced for a study of T cells in Graves' hyperthyroidism and ophthalmopathy. Study findings and constraints: Most thyroid clonotypes expanded above 0.001 appeared in blood too. Ophthalmopathy and stable hyperthyroidism were told apart by a 13 V-J model.

The J segment lost 7 bases and the V segment lost 6 bases, leaving 5 bases of the junction unmatched. CDR3 length equals 13 residues. Germline V gives CDR1 SNHLY, CDR2 FYNNEI. This clonotype was found many times. As yet, its antigen is unknown. With duration under 3 months, ophthalmopathy was active: Clinical Activity Score at least 3, NOSPECS at least 4. The authors took PBMCs from about 9.5 ml fresh peripheral blood. RNA transcripts were the template for amplifying TCR beta CDR3 regions. Using the HTBI primer set, a first-round RT-PCR was run on the TCR CDR3. Each CDR3 protein is one row after TCRdb ran MiXCR on the multiplex PCR reads. This sample has a few hundred thousand distinct CDR3 sequences; about 13% occur once, and the top ten carry 34%.

The sequencing sample was made of blood. V is TRBV2 and J is TRBJ2-1; 8 positions agree with TRBD1. This receptor was identified in a woman between 35 and 50 years old with Graves' ophthalmopathy. Written as DNA, the CDR3 is TGTGCCAGCAGGCGGACAGGGCCAAATGAGCAGTTCTTC. Protein product: CASRRTGPNEQFF.